These 10 T cell receptor beta chains were all obtained from the same sample, sequenced in a study of blood T cell repertoires in COVID-19. Clones were sequenced by immunoSEQ multiplex PCR, and TCRdb holds only the in-frame ones, with some missing. The repertoire holds 300,000 to 400,000 clones, with about nine tenths as singletons. The sample consisted of peripheral blood. All receptors derive from a woman aged 70-85 years with COVID-19, enrolled during active disease.

The chain combines TRBV10-3 with TRBJ2-1; 8 positions agree with TRBD1. In germline, CDR1 is ENHRY, CDR2 SYGVKD. V gave up 0 bases and J gave up 4 bases; unmatched junction bases: 2. The CDR3 contains 15 residues. CDR3 region: CAISESRDRYNEQFF. The CDR3 DNA sequence: TGTGCCATCAGTGAGTCGAGGGACAGGTACAATGAGCAGTTCTTC.

This clone was seen only once. This chain uses TRBV21-1 with TRBJ2-7; TRBD1, the table's D call, was not compared with the DNA. TRBV21-1 is a known pseudogene. This CDR3 has 14 residues. CDR3 DNA: TGTGCCAGCAGCAAAGCGCGCAGGCTCTACGAGCAGTACTTC. This sequence encodes CASSKARRLYEQYF.

This sequence joins TRBV5-8 and TRBJ1-2; 8 nucleotides align to TRBD1. Germline CDR1 and CDR2: SGHTS and YDEGEE. Trimming removed 4 bases from V and 0 bases from J; junction bases left unmatched: 11. The CDR3 runs 17 residues. The CDR3 spells CASSNNRGTGANYGYTF. The CDR3 region has the DNA TGTGCCAGCAGCAACAACCGCGGGACAGGAGCTAACTATGGCTACACCTTC. The variable domain in full, completed from reference TRBV5-8 and TRBJ1-2, reads EAGVTQSPTHLIKTRGQQATLRCSPISGHTSVYWYQQALGLGLQFLLWYDEGEERNRGNFPPRFSGRQFPNYSSELNVNALELEDSALYLCASSNNRGTGANYGYTFGSGTRLTVV.

This clone was seen just once. This rearrangement joins TRBV19 to TRBJ2-3; 9 positions agree with TRBD2. V trimming: 3 bases; J trimming: 3 bases; junction bases outside the gene matches: 4. Germline V CDR1 and CDR2: LNHDA, SQIVND (reference sequence). The CDR3 extends over 15 amino acids. The CDR3 nucleotides read TGTGCCAGTAGTATCGCGGGGGGGCGGACAGATACGCAGTATTTT. This gives the protein CASSIAGGRTDTQYF.

This clone was observed once. Distinct nucleotide sequences in the sample also encode this CDR3. The chain combines TRBV12-3 or TRBV12-4 with TRBJ1-5, with a weak D call TRBD1 (6 bases). The germline V and J ends were trimmed by 5 bases and 4 bases, with 9 bases remaining between them. This CDR3 is 13 amino acids long. The CDR3 here is CASSEGVNQPQHF. In nucleotides, the CDR3 is TGTGCCAGCAGTGAGGGGGTAAATCAGCCCCAGCATTTT.

In this sample, this clone turned up once. The J gene is TRBJ1-1, the V gene TRBV19, with D unresolved. Trimming removed 6 bases from V and 1 base from J, with 3 bases in between. CDR1 and CDR2 from the germline V gene are LNHDA and SQIVND (reference sequence). CDR3 length: 11 residues. As DNA, the CDR3 is TGTGCCAGTAGGAGGAACACTGAAGCTTTCTTT. Translation gives CASRRNTEAFF.

The genes are TRBV5-8 and TRBJ1-1; 9 nucleotides line up with TRBD1. CDR3 length: 15 residues. Unmatched junction bases numbered 4, after V lost 4 bases and J lost 0 bases. Germline assignment: CDR1 SGHTS and CDR2 YDEGEE. This CDR3 is CASSPDRGLNTEAFF. The CDR3 bases are TGTGCCAGCAGCCCGGACAGGGGTTTGAACACTGAAGCTTTCTTT.

The J gene is TRBJ2-7, the V gene TRBV6-5, with a weak D call TRBD2 (7 bases). CDR3 length: 15 amino acids. The germline V gene encodes CDR1 MNHEY and CDR2 SVGAGI. V was cut by 0 bases and J by 6 bases, with 15 bases left in between. CDR3 sequence (DNA): TGTGCCAGCAGTTACTCTTGGGGGGGCCAGGGCGAGCAGTACTTC. Its translation is CASSYSWGGQGEQYF.

This clone was picked up one time. The identical CDR3 is also encoded by other nucleotide sequences in the sample. V is TRBV2 and J is TRBJ1-5, with 7 positions matching TRBD1. The V segment lost 4 bases and the J segment 2 bases; nucleotides outside the gene matches: 2. Germline assignment: CDR1 SNHLY and CDR2 FYNNEI. CDR3 length equals 14 residues. The CDR3 DNA follows: TGTGCCAGCAGTGGACAGGGTGGCAATCAGCCCCAGCATTTT. Protein sequence: CASSGQGGNQPQHF.

The gene calls are TRBV5-1 and TRBJ2-2, with D maybe TRBD1 (6 bases). CDR1 and CDR2 from the germline V gene are SGHRS and YFSETQ. The CDR3 consists of 13 residues. Trimming took off 3 bases at V and 4 bases at J, with 7 bases between the two ends. The CDR3 here is CASSSDSTGELFF. In nucleotides, the CDR3 is TGCGCCAGCAGCTCGGACAGCACCGGGGAGCTGTTTTTT.